The entry below gives a single T cell receptor beta chain sequence along with its context. Germline is not matched at one junction end, which may reflect a read error. TCRdb re-derived calls from the RT-PCR reads in MiXCR, one entry per CDR3 protein. The repertoire holds around 90,000 distinct CDR3 sequences, with 45% to 50% as singletons. The sample is drawn from a study of patients and donors after allogeneic stem cell transplantation. Germline CDR1 is DFQATT and CDR2 is SNEGSKA (reference sequence). CDR3 length: 17 residues. The material sequenced was blood, either unsorted or a sorted T cell fraction (not recorded which). The J gene is TRBJ1-5, the V gene TRBV20-1, with TRBD1 as a possible D gene (5 bases). This clonotype originated in a human donor who was either an allogeneic HSCT recipient or a stem cell or donor lymphocyte infusion donor (not recorded which). It is not recorded whose cells these are; they may come from a transplant donor. For the CDR3, the DNA is TGCAGTGCTAGTTTGGGTACGGGACGCGGACGCAACCAGCCCCAGCATTTT. This translates into CSASLGTGRGRNQPQHF.